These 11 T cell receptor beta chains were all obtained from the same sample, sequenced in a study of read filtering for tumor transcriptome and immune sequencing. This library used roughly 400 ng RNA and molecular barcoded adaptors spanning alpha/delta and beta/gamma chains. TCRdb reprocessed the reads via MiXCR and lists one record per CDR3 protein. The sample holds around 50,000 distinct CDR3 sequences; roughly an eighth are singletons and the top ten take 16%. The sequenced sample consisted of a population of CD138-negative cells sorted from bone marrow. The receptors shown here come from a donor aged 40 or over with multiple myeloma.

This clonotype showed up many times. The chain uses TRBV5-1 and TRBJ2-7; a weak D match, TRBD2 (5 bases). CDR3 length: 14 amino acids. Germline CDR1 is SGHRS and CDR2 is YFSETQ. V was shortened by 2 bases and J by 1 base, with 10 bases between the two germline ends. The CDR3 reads CASSLGSRSYEQYF. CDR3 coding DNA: TGCGCCAGCAGCTTAGGGAGTAGGTCCTACGAGCAGTACTTC.

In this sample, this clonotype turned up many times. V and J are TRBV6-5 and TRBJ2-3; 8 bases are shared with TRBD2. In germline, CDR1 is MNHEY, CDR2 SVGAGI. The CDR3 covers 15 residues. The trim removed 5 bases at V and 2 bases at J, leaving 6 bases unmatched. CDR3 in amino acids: CASSRGGVSTDTQYF. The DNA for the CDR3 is TGTGCCAGCAGTCGGGGGGGCGTTTCCACAGATACGCAGTATTTT.

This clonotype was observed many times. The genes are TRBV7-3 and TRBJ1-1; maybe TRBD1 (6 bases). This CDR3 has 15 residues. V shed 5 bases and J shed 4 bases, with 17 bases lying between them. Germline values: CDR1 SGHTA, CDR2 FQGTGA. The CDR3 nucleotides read TGTGCCAGCAGCGCCACCCTACAGGGCGTCACTGAAGCTTTCTTT. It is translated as CASSATLQGVTEAFF. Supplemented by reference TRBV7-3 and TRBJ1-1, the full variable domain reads GAGVSQTPSNKVTEKGKYVELRCDPISGHTALYWYRQSLGQGPEFLIYFQGTGAADDSGLPNDRFFAVRPEGSVSTLKIQRTERGDSAVYLCASSATLQGVTEAFFGQGTRLTVV.

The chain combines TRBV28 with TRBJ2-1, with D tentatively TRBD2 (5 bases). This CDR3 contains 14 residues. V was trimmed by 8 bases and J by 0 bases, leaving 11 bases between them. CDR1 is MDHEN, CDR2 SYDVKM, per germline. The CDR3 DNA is TGTGCCAGCGCCGGTGCGGGCTCCTACAATGAGCAGTTCTTC. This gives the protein CASAGAGSYNEQFF.

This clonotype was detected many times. Here the CDR3 reads CASSELRTGFNEQFF. The CDR3 region has the DNA TGCGCCAGCAGTGAGCTTAGGACAGGGTTCAATGAGCAGTTCTTC. The chain uses TRBV10-1 and TRBJ2-1; TRBD1 matches 8 bases. V lost 2 bases to trimming and J lost 6 bases; unmatched junction nucleotides: 6. CDR1 and CDR2 from the germline V gene are WNHNN and SYGVQD (reference sequence). The CDR3 spans 15 residues.

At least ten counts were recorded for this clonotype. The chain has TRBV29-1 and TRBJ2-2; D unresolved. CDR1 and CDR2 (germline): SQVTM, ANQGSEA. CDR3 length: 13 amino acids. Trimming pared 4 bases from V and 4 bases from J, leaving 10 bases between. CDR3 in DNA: TGCAGCGTTGCGGCTCAAGTCACCGGGGAGCTGTTTTTT. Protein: CSVAAQVTGELFF.

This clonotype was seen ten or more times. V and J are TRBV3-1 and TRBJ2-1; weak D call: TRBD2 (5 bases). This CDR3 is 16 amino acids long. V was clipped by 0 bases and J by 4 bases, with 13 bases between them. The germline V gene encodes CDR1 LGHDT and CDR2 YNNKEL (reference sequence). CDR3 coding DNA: TGTGCCAGCAGCCAAGATTCTGCGAGGGTTTACAATGAGCAGTTCTTC. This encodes CASSQDSARVYNEQFF.

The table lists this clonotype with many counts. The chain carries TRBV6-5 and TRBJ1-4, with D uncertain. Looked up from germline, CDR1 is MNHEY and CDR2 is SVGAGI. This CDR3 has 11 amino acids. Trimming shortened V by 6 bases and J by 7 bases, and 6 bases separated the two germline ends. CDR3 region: CASSFGEKLFF. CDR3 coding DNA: TGTGCCAGCAGCTTCGGTGAAAAACTGTTTTTT.

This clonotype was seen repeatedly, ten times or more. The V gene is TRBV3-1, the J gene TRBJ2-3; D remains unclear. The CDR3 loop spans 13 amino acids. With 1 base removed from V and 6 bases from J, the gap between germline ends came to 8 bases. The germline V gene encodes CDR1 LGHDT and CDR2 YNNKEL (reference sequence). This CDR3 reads CASSQVGADTQYF. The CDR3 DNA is TGTGCCAGCAGCCAAGTTGGAGCGGATACGCAGTATTTT.

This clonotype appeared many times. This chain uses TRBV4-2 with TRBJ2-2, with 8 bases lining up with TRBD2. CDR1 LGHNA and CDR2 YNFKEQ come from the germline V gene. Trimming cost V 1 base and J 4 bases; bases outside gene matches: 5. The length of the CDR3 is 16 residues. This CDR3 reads CASSQVDSGGTGELFF. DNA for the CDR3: TGTGCCAGCAGCCAAGTCGACAGCGGGGGCACCGGGGAGCTGTTTTTT.

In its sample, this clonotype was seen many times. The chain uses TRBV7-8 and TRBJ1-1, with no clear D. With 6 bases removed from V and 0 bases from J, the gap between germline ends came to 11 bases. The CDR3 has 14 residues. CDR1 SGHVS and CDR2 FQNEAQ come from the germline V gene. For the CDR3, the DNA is TGTGCCAGCAGACGGACGGAGATGAACACTGAAGCTTTCTTT. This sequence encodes CASRRTEMNTEAFF.